One and the same sample provided the 26 T cell receptor beta chains below, sequenced in a study of cytomegalovirus exposure and HLA in healthy donors. The PCR ran on 60 Vbeta and 13 Jbeta primers. Some clones are missing from TCRdb's copy, which holds only in-frame ones; the method was immunoSEQ multiplex PCR. Here the sample table reports 95,000 to 150,000 clones. Specimen: PBMCs. Receptor source: a young man in good health and CMV-seronegative.

The gene calls are TRBV5-5 and TRBJ1-2; 9 bases align to TRBD1. The CDR3 runs to 16 residues. CDR1 is SGHKS, CDR2 YYEKEE, per germline (reference sequence). J gave up 1 base and V 0 bases, and 4 bases lay outside the gene matches. This CDR3 reads CASSLAGTGSNYGYTF. The CDR3 nucleotides are TGTGCCAGCAGCTTGGCCGGGACAGGGAGTAACTATGGCTACACCTTC.

The CDR3 sequence is CASSQDESNYGYTF. CDR3 nucleotide sequence: TGCGCCAGCAGCCAAGATGAGTCTAACTATGGCTACACCTTC. The chain uses TRBV4-1 and TRBJ1-2; D call uncertain. Trimming took off 0 bases at V and 0 bases at J, with 5 bases between the two ends. The germline CDR1 and CDR2 sequences are MGHRA and YSYEKL. The CDR3 is 14 residues long.

The rearrangement uses TRBV7-9 and TRBJ1-3, with D unclear. Trimming removed 8 bases at V and 4 bases at J, with 15 bases between. The germline V gene has CDR1 SEHNR and CDR2 FQNEAQ (reference sequence). The CDR3 has 14 amino acids. The CDR3 bases are TGTGCCAGCGCCCTGAGGAGGGAAGGAAACACCATATATTTT. Translating gives CASALRREGNTIYF. Full variable domain (outside the CDR3, taken from reference TRBV7-9 and TRBJ1-3): DTGVSQNPRHKITKRGQNVTFRCDPISEHNRLYWYRQTLGQGPEFLTYFQNEAQLEKSRLLSDRFSAERPKGSFSTLEIQRTEQGDSAMYLCASALRREGNTIYFGEGSWLTVV.

This rearrangement joins TRBV28 to TRBJ2-7; a possible D gene is TRBD2 (6 bases). The CDR3 spans 14 residues. V was shortened by 3 bases and J by 3 bases, with 12 bases between the two germline ends. The V gene's germline CDR1 is MDHEN and CDR2 SYDVKM. CDR3 nucleotide sequence: TGTGCCAGCAGTTTTAGCGGATTCGTCTACGAGCAGTACTTC. Protein product: CASSFSGFVYEQYF.

This chain uses TRBV27 with TRBJ2-7, with D unresolved. CDR1 MNHEY and CDR2 SMNVEV come from the germline V gene (reference sequence). V shed 2 bases and J shed 2 bases, with 10 bases lying between them. This CDR3 has 14 residues. In nucleotides, the CDR3 is TGTGCCAGCAGTTTAGGCAACCAACCCTACGAGCAGTACTTC. Its protein product is CASSLGNQPYEQYF.

This chain joins TRBV5-5 and TRBJ2-7; D uncertain. The CDR3 consists of 14 residues. Trimming stripped 1 base from V and 0 bases from J, with 8 bases between. The V gene's germline CDR1 is SGHKS and CDR2 YYEKEE (reference sequence). The DNA for the CDR3 is TGTGCCAGCAGCTTGTTATCCCTCTCCTACGAGCAGTACTTC. Encoded protein: CASSLLSLSYEQYF. Filled out from reference TRBV5-5 and TRBJ2-7, the complete variable domain reads DAGVTQSPTHLIKTRGQQVTLRCSPISGHKSVSWYQQVLGQGPQFIFQYYEKEERGRGNFPDRFSARQFPNYSSELNVNALLLGDSALYLCASSLLSLSYEQYFGPGTRLTVT.

The gene calls are TRBV6-5 and TRBJ2-1; possible D gene TRBD2, 5 bases. Germline V gene data show CDR1 as MNHEY and CDR2 as SVGAGI. The CDR3 runs to 12 residues. V was pared by 8 bases and J by 3 bases, with 8 bases between. CDR3 amino acids: CASSRGYNEQFF. The CDR3 DNA sequence: TGTGCCAGCTCTCGGGGCTACAATGAGCAGTTCTTC.

This chain connects TRBV4-2 to TRBJ2-6; 9 bases are shared with TRBD2. The CDR3 totals 19 residues. Germline loops: CDR1 LGHNA, CDR2 YNFKEQ. The V segment lost 4 bases and the J segment 3 bases; nucleotides outside the gene matches: 13. This CDR3 reads CASSPGAGRGGGGANVLTF. The CDR3 DNA reads as TGTGCCAGCAGCCCCGGTGCGGGGCGGGGGGGAGGTGGGGCCAACGTCCTGACTTTC.

This chain connects TRBV18 to TRBJ1-2, with a weak D call TRBD1 (5 bases). The CDR3 has 14 residues. The V end lost 3 bases, the J end lost 4 bases, and 12 bases lay between the germline ends. The germline V gene encodes CDR1 KGHSH and CDR2 LQKENI. The DNA for the CDR3 is TGTGCCAGCTCACCGGAGGGGTCCCCCTATGGCTACACCTTC. It encodes CASSPEGSPYGYTF.

This chain's CDR3 is CASSKRRGNAYGYTF. CDR3 in DNA: TGTGCCAGCTCAAAACGGAGAGGGAACGCATATGGCTACACCTTC. This rearrangement joins TRBV18 to TRBJ1-2; D uncertain. The CDR3 has 15 residues. Germline assignment: CDR1 KGHSH and CDR2 LQKENI. Trimming shortened V by 5 bases and J by 5 bases, and 18 bases separated the two germline ends.

The V call is TRBV7-2, the J call TRBJ2-7, with TRBD2 matching over 10 bases. V dropped 5 bases and J dropped 1; count of bases not matched to a gene: 5. The CDR3 is made up of 15 amino acids. From germline, CDR1 is SGHTA and CDR2 FQGNSA. The CDR3 region is CASSHGLAASYEQYF. DNA for the CDR3: TGTGCCAGCAGCCACGGACTAGCGGCTTCCTACGAGCAGTACTTC.

The chain links TRBV7-9 to TRBJ1-5; TRBD1 might be the D (6 bases). The V gene's germline CDR1 is SEHNR and CDR2 FQNEAQ (reference sequence). The ends were cut back, 1 base at V and 5 bases at J, with 12 bases in the middle. The CDR3 is 15 amino acids. CDR3 in DNA: TGTGCCAGCAGCTTAGGGCAGGGGTGGCATCAGCCCCAGCATTTT. It encodes CASSLGQGWHQPQHF.

The V call is TRBV21-1, the J call TRBJ1-5; TRBD1 was called by the table and not checked on the DNA. TRBV21-1 is listed as a pseudogene. The CDR3 is 14 amino acids. The CDR3 loop is CASSNGQGNQPQHF. The CDR3 nucleotides are TGTGCCAGCAGCAATGGACAGGGGAATCAGCCCCAGCATTTT.

The chain has TRBV9 and TRBJ2-3, with D unresolved. V was cut by 2 bases and J by 3 bases, with 7 bases left in between. The germline V gene encodes CDR1 SGDLS and CDR2 YYNGEE. This CDR3 region has 13 residues. This chain's CDR3 is CASSVEKTDTQYF. CDR3 in DNA: TGTGCCAGCAGCGTTGAGAAAACAGATACGCAGTATTTT.

The chain couples TRBV11-3 to TRBJ1-1, with 7 bases identical to TRBD1. Germline trimming cut 2 bases from V and 8 bases from J; bases unmatched to any gene: 5. The CDR3 has 13 residues. From germline, CDR1 is SGHNT and CDR2 YENEEA. CDR3 loop: CASSLRRGLEAFF. The CDR3, as DNA: TGTGCCAGCAGCTTAAGAAGGGGGCTAGAAGCTTTCTTT.

V gene TRBV5-1 combines with J gene TRBJ2-1, with 11 nucleotides matching TRBD2. The CDR3 totals 16 residues. The germline CDR1 and CDR2 sequences are SGHRS and YFSETQ. V was clipped by 0 bases and J by 4 bases; unmatched bases: 3. The CDR3 DNA is TGCGCCAGCAGCTTGGCTAGCGGGAGGCGATACAATGAGCAGTTCTTC. Translated, it gives CASSLASGRRYNEQFF.

The chain recombines TRBV6-5 with TRBJ2-7; TRBD1 matches at 10 bases. The CDR3 covers 14 residues. The germline V gene has CDR1 MNHEY and CDR2 SVGAGI. J was trimmed by 5 bases and V by 2 bases; bases with no gene match: 3. CDR3 sequence (DNA): TGTGCCAGCAGTTACCTGGGACAGGGGCACGAGCAGTACTTC. As protein: CASSYLGQGHEQYF.

The chain has TRBV5-6 and TRBJ1-6; tentatively, D is TRBD1 (6 bases). CDR1 SGHDT and CDR2 YYEEEE come from the germline V gene. The CDR3 consists of 15 residues. The germline V and J ends were trimmed by 2 bases and 9 bases, with 15 bases remaining between them. For the CDR3, the DNA is TGTGCCAGCAGCTTTCAGGGGCGGCTGGCTTCACCCCTCCACTTT. Protein sequence: CASSFQGRLASPLHF.

The chain joins TRBV23-1 to TRBJ1-1; 8 nucleotides match TRBD1. TRBV23-1 is an ORF; its function is uncertain. The V gene end was trimmed by 1 base and the J gene end by 5 bases; junction bases not matched to a gene: 9. This CDR3 has 16 residues. CDR3 residues: CASSQLADRGGTEAFF. The CDR3, as DNA: TGCGCCAGCAGTCAATTAGCCGACAGGGGAGGGACTGAAGCTTTCTTT.

The chain employs TRBV28 and TRBJ2-2, with D perhaps matching TRBD1 (5 bases). V was trimmed by 7 bases and J by 7 bases, leaving 19 bases between them. This CDR3 is 15 amino acids long. The germline gives CDR1 MDHEN, CDR2 SYDVKM. The CDR3 here is CASISSGQSYGELFF. CDR3 in DNA: TGTGCCAGCATCTCGTCAGGGCAGAGCTACGGGGAGCTGTTTTTT.

The CDR3 bases are TGTGCCAGCAGCGCCTCACAGGGGGTGAACACCGGGGAGCTGTTTTTT. This encodes CASSASQGVNTGELFF. The chain couples TRBV9 to TRBJ2-2; 8 positions match TRBD1. CDR1 and CDR2 (germline): SGDLS, YYNGEE. CDR3 length equals 16 residues. Trimming removed 3 bases from V and 1 base from J; junction bases left unmatched: 5.

This chain uses TRBV5-6 with TRBJ2-7, with 10 positions matching TRBD2. CDR1 and CDR2 from the germline V gene are SGHDT and YYEEEE. V lost 0 bases, J lost 4 bases, and 4 bases stayed unmatched. CDR3 length: 15 amino acids. CDR3 sequence reads: CASSLAPSGSYEQYF. In nucleotides, the CDR3 is TGTGCCAGCAGCTTGGCCCCTAGCGGGAGTTACGAGCAGTACTTC.

This chain uses TRBV29-1 with TRBJ2-7; 9 nucleotides align to TRBD2. With 0 bases clipped from V and 5 bases from J, the junction kept 8 bases outside the gene matches. CDR1 is SQVTM, CDR2 ANQGSEA, per germline. The CDR3 sequence is 15 residues long. As DNA, the CDR3 is TGCAGCGTTGAAGATAGGGGCGGGAGGGGGCACGAGCAGTACTTC. It translates to CSVEDRGGRGHEQYF.

This chain's CDR3 is CASSLAGNLNTEAFF. The CDR3 DNA follows: TGCGCCAGCAGCTTGGCAGGGAACTTGAACACTGAAGCTTTCTTT. J is TRBJ1-1 and V is TRBV5-1; weak D call: TRBD1 (5 bases). Trimming cost V 0 bases and J 0 bases, with 9 bases left between them. Germline V gene data show CDR1 as SGHRS and CDR2 as YFSETQ. The CDR3 runs to 15 residues. Combining the CDR3 with reference TRBV5-1 and TRBJ1-1 gives the whole variable domain KAGVTQTPRYLIKTRGQQVTLSCSPISGHRSVSWYQQTPGQGLQFLFEYFSETQRNKGNFPGRFSGRQFSNSRSEMNVSTLELGDSALYLCASSLAGNLNTEAFFGQGTRLTVV.

The chain employs TRBV19 and TRBJ1-1; TRBD1 agrees at 8 bases. V shed 3 bases and J 2 bases; nucleotides not matched to a gene: 2. The CDR3 sequence is 14 residues long. From germline, CDR1 is LNHDA and CDR2 SQIVND (reference sequence). The CDR3 reads CASSMTGANTEAFF. CDR3 in DNA: TGTGCCAGTAGTATGACAGGGGCAAACACTGAAGCTTTCTTT.

The chain joins TRBV18 to TRBJ1-5; D is uncertain. Trimming left V 2 bases short and J 2 bases short, with 7 bases between. The CDR3 is 14 residues long. Germline values: CDR1 KGHSH, CDR2 LQKENI. CDR3: CASSPELGNQPQHF. CDR3 coding DNA: TGTGCCAGCTCACCAGAGCTTGGCAATCAGCCCCAGCATTTT.